The 12 T cell receptor beta chains below were found in one sample sequenced in a study of OX40 agonist ivuxolimab in advanced cancers. Only in-frame clones appear in the TCRdb table, and some are missing; sequencing was by immunoSEQ multiplex PCR. The top ten clones hold approximately 15% of a sample with about 23,000 clones, under 90% of them seen once. Here the sequenced sample was CD4+ or CD8+ T cells sorted from blood, taken in a trial of the OX40 agonist ivuxolimab. The receptor source for this set is an adult with an advanced solid tumor such as melanoma, head and neck, liver or kidney cancer.

V usage is TRBV27 and J usage is TRBJ1-6; D call uncertain. V shed 3 bases and J shed 2 bases, with 11 bases lying between them. CDR1 is MNHEY, CDR2 SMNVEV, per germline (reference sequence). This CDR3 region has 16 residues. This CDR3 reads CASSFSPPPYNSPLHF. CDR3 sequence (DNA): TGTGCCAGCAGTTTTTCCCCGCCACCCTATAATTCACCCCTCCACTTT.

With respect to this clone: At one end, the junction sequence differs from germline, possibly due to a read error. This sequence joins TRBV7-9 and TRBJ1-6; no definite D call. This CDR3 contains 16 residues. CDR1 SEHNR and CDR2 FQNEAQ come from the germline V gene (reference sequence). The CDR3 protein is CASSQDWSSYNSPLHF. The CDR3 coding sequence is TGCGCCAGCAGCCAGGATTGGAGCTCCTATAATTCACCCCTCCACTTT.

V and J are TRBV7-2 and TRBJ2-1; weak D call: TRBD2 (5 bases). This CDR3 spans 15 amino acids. In germline, CDR1 is SGHTA, CDR2 FQGNSA. Trimming removed 0 bases at V and 4 bases at J, with 10 bases between. The CDR3 loop reads CASSLAQGLYNEQFF. The CDR3 bases are TGTGCCAGCAGCTTAGCCCAAGGACTTTACAATGAGCAGTTCTTC.

The chain carries TRBV7-9 and TRBJ1-1; D is uncertain. The length of the CDR3 is 15 residues. Germline loops: CDR1 SEHNR, CDR2 FQNEAQ (reference sequence). Trimming took 5 bases from V and 2 from J, leaving 15 bases between them. CDR3 nucleotides: TGTGCCAGCAGCCTCATAAAGGGTCCCAACACTGAAGCTTTCTTT. It translates to CASSLIKGPNTEAFF.

This chain joins TRBV5-4 and TRBJ1-6; TRBD1 matches at 7 bases. This CDR3 contains 17 residues. V trimming: 0 bases; J trimming: 9 bases; junction bases outside the gene matches: 12. CDR1 and CDR2 from the germline V gene are SGHNT and YYREEE (reference sequence). Here the CDR3 DNA reads TGTGCCAGCAGCTTGGATGAATTCGAGACAGGGACTTCACCCCTCCACTTT. This encodes CASSLDEFETGTSPLHF.

The count of this clone is one. V and J are TRBV21-1 and TRBJ2-7; the D call of TRBD2 is as the table states it, not checked on the DNA. TRBV21-1 is labeled a pseudogene. This CDR3 spans 14 amino acids. The CDR3, as DNA: TGTGCCAGCAGCAAGCTAGCGCAAACCTACGAGCAGTACTTC. Its protein product is CASSKLAQTYEQYF.

CDR3 region: CATSSREVLGEQFF. Here the CDR3 DNA reads TGTGCCACCAGCAGCAGGGAGGTTTTAGGTGAGCAGTTCTTC. The rearrangement links TRBV15 to TRBJ2-1; perhaps TRBD2 as D (6 bases). Germline CDR1 LNHNV, CDR2 YYDKDF (reference sequence). CDR3 length: 14 amino acids. Trimming took off 3 bases at V and 9 bases at J, with 15 bases between the two ends.

The chain recombines TRBV7-8 with TRBJ2-7, with no clear D. Trimming cost V 2 bases and J 6 bases, with 5 bases left between them. Germline CDR1 reads SGHVS; CDR2 reads FQNEAQ. The CDR3 length is 11 residues. The CDR3: CASSLRPEQYF. Written as DNA, the CDR3 is TGTGCCAGCAGCTTACGCCCCGAGCAGTACTTC.

The rearrangement links TRBV5-6 to TRBJ1-5, with D uncertain. From germline, CDR1 is SGHDT and CDR2 YYEEEE. CDR3 length: 15 amino acids. The germline V and J ends were trimmed by 0 bases and 0 bases, with 7 bases remaining between them. CDR3 region: CASSLGQLSNQPQHF. DNA of the CDR3: TGTGCCAGCAGCTTGGGTCAGCTTAGCAATCAGCCCCAGCATTTT.

J is TRBJ2-7 and V is TRBV7-8; D unresolved. Between the trimmed V and J ends, which lost 4 bases and 1 base, there was a span of 11 bases. This CDR3 is 14 amino acids long. Germline V gives CDR1 SGHVS, CDR2 FQNEAQ. Written as DNA, the CDR3 is TGTGCCAGCAGCTCCAGGACGGATTCCTACGAGCAGTACTTC. Translation gives CASSSRTDSYEQYF.

J is TRBJ2-7 and V is TRBV7-2, with D perhaps matching TRBD1 (5 bases). CDR3 length: 15 amino acids. V was shortened by 1 base and J by 5 bases, with 15 bases between the two germline ends. The V gene's germline CDR1 is SGHTA and CDR2 FQGNSA. The CDR3, as DNA: TGTGCCAGCAGCTTAGAGACAGTTCTTTCCCACGAGCAGTACTTC. Its translation is CASSLETVLSHEQYF. Complete variable domain (other parts from reference TRBV7-2 and TRBJ2-7): GAGVSQSPSNKVTEKGKDVELRCDPISGHTALYWYRQSLGQGLEFLIYFQGNSAPDKSGLPSDRFSAERTGGSVSTLTIQRTQQEDSAVYLCASSLETVLSHEQYFGPGTRLTVT.

J is TRBJ1-3 and V is TRBV4-1; D not resolved. This CDR3 contains 14 residues. V lost 0 bases and J 5 bases, leaving 8 bases between the germline ends. The germline gives CDR1 MGHRA, CDR2 YSYEKL. CDR3 loop: CASSQDPQRNTIYF. In nucleotides, the CDR3 is TGCGCCAGCAGCCAAGACCCACAGAGAAACACCATATATTTT.